This is a list of T cell receptor beta chains from one sample in a study of T cell changes during pregnancy in multiple sclerosis. Some clones are missing from TCRdb's copy, which holds only in-frame ones; the method was immunoSEQ multiplex PCR. The data show some 60,000 clones, roughly 91% seen once. Material: peripheral blood, obtained before pregnancy. The receptors were sampled from a female donor with multiple sclerosis, enrolled in a pregnancy study. Each CDR3 is given with its conserved first and last residue. D genes are given only for firm matches. Size is stated for part of the rows, as once, few or many counts, or as a class when the clone is expanded.

J gene	clone size	D gene	V gene	CDR3 protein	CDR3 DNA
TRBJ1-1	-	TRBD1	TRBV6-5	CASSFQGARGTEAFF	TGTGCCAGCAGTTTCCAGGGGGCGCGGGGCACTGAAGCTTTCTTT
TRBJ1-2	-	-	TRBV11-2	CASSLAWADGYTF	TGTGCCAGCAGCTTAGCGTGGGCCGATGGCTACACCTTC
TRBJ2-7	-	-	TRBV5-8	CASSYDSSYEQYF	TGTGCCAGCAGCTACGACAGTTCCTACGAGCAGTACTTC
TRBJ1-3	-	-	TRBV6-6	CASSPPERIGNTIYF	TGTGCCAGCAGTCCTCCGGAGCGGATTGGAAACACCATATATTTT
TRBJ1-1	-	-	TRBV19	CASSIARGLQGEAFF	TGTGCCAGTAGTATAGCCCGGGGTCTACAAGGTGAAGCTTTCTTT
TRBJ1-2	-	-	TRBV5-5	CASSLRDRGRLYGYTF	TGTGCCAGCAGTCTCCGGGATAGAGGGCGACTATATGGCTACACCTTC
TRBJ1-6	-	-	TRBV2	CASSEGGYNSPLHF	TGTGCCAGCAGTGAAGGAGGGTATAATTCACCCCTCCACTTT
TRBJ1-2	-	-	TRBV6-5	CASSEQGYGYTF	TGTGCCAGCAGTGAACAGGGTTATGGCTACACCTTC
TRBJ2-3	once	TRBD2	TRBV7-2	CASSFIGLALIPDTQYF	TGTGCCAGCAGCTTCATCGGACTAGCCCTAATCCCAGATACGCAGTATTTT
TRBJ1-1	-	-	TRBV29-1	CSVAGLMNTEAFF	TGCAGCGTTGCAGGACTCATGAACACTGAAGCTTTCTTT
TRBJ1-2	once	TRBD1	TRBV6-5	CASWAGTAFYGYTF	TGTGCCAGTTGGGCCGGGACAGCTTTTTATGGCTACACCTTC
TRBJ2-7	-	TRBD2	TRBV7-6	CASASTSGGNEQYF	TGTGCCAGCGCGTCTACTAGCGGGGGTAACGAGCAGTACTTC
TRBJ2-2	-	-	TRBV19	CASRGWDKRAGELFF	TGTGCCAGTAGGGGCTGGGACAAACGGGCCGGGGAGCTGTTTTTT
TRBJ2-3	-	-	TRBV4-1	CASSQVSRGRADTQYF	TGCGCCAGCAGCCAAGTTTCCAGGGGACGTGCAGATACGCAGTATTTT
TRBJ1-5	-	-	TRBV27	CASSLGRVGNQPQHF	TGTGCCAGCAGTTTAGGGAGGGTGGGCAATCAGCCCCAGCATTTT
TRBJ1-1	-	TRBD1	TRBV19	CASRGGDRGGTEAFF	TGTGCCAGTCGAGGAGGGGACAGGGGGGGCACTGAAGCTTTCTTT
TRBJ2-2	-	TRBD2	TRBV9	CASSVRGGGGELFF	TGTGCCAGCAGCGTCCGGGGGGGCGGCGGGGAGCTGTTTTTT
TRBJ2-5	-	TRBD2	TRBV6-5	CASSYSRAGGGETQYF	TGTGCCAGCAGTTACTCGCGAGCGGGGGGCGGGGAGACCCAGTACTTC
TRBJ2-7	-	-	TRBV5-6	CASSWGTSPYEQYF	TGTGCCAGCAGCTGGGGGACATCTCCCTACGAGCAGTACTTC
TRBJ2-7	-	TRBD1	TRBV7-9	CASSPRQGATYEQYF	TGTGCCAGCAGCCCCCGACAGGGGGCTACCTACGAGCAGTACTTC
TRBJ1-5	-	-	TRBV5-8	CASSLGGGSNQPQHF	TGTGCCAGCAGCTTGGGTGGGGGGAGCAATCAGCCCCAGCATTTT
TRBJ2-7	-	TRBD1	TRBV6-6	CASSYSDRIYEQYF	TGTGCCAGCAGTTACTCGGACAGGATCTACGAGCAGTACTTC
TRBJ2-7	-	-	TRBV6-1	CASKSSVGVLGEQYF	TGTGCCAGCAAATCGTCGGTCGGGGTGTTGGGCGAGCAGTACTTC
TRBJ2-1	-	-	TRBV4-3	CASSQVARSLGNEQFF	TGCGCCAGCAGCCAAGTCGCTAGATCCTTGGGCAATGAGCAGTTCTTC
TRBJ2-7	-	TRBD1	TRBV7-2	CASSRQGTYEQYF	TGTGCCAGCAGCCGACAGGGTACCTACGAGCAGTACTTC
TRBJ1-1	once	-	TRBV7-3	CASSPGGGPEAFF	TGTGCCAGCAGCCCCGGGGGGGGCCCTGAAGCTTTCTTT
TRBJ2-1	few	-	TRBV7-6	CASSPQGENEQFF	TGTGCCAGCAGCCCGCAAGGAGAAAATGAGCAGTTCTTC
TRBJ1-4	-	-	TRBV2	CASSYRSEKLFF	TGTGCCAGCAGCTACCGTTCTGAAAAACTGTTTTTT
TRBJ2-1	-	-	TRBV7-2	CASSFIAGDGGSRYNEQFF	TGTGCCAGCAGCTTCATCGCAGGGGATGGTGGGTCCCGATACAATGAGCAGTTCTTC
TRBJ1-1	-	-	TRBV7-2	CASSFGAWGNTEAFF	TGTGCCAGCAGTTTTGGGGCCTGGGGGAACACTGAAGCTTTCTTT
TRBJ1-1	-	-	TRBV10-3	CAIAGVNTEAFF	TGTGCCATTGCAGGGGTGAACACTGAAGCTTTCTTT
TRBJ2-7	-	TRBD1	TRBV7-2	CASSSWDRGEQYF	TGTGCCAGCAGCTCCTGGGACAGGGGCGAGCAGTACTTC
TRBJ1-3	-	-	TRBV30	CAWRGVGGNTIYF	TGTGCCTGGAGGGGAGTGGGAGGAAACACCATATATTTT
TRBJ2-1	-	TRBD2	TRBV30	CAWRTSGGNEQFF	TGTGCCTGGAGGACTAGCGGGGGCAATGAGCAGTTCTTC
TRBJ2-3	-	TRBD2	TRBV7-3	CASSVHQGLAGTDTQYF	TGTGCCAGCAGCGTACACCAGGGACTAGCGGGCACAGATACGCAGTATTTT
TRBJ2-5	-	-	TRBV2	CASIFQALQETQYF	TGTGCCAGCATTTTTCAAGCCCTCCAAGAGACCCAGTACTTC
TRBJ2-1	-	TRBD2	TRBV7-2	CASSTRTSGGHNEQFF	TGTGCCAGCAGCACACGGACTAGCGGGGGGCACAATGAGCAGTTCTTC
TRBJ1-5	-	-	TRBV5-8	CASSLEPIEGPQHF	TGTGCCAGCAGCTTGGAGCCCATAGAGGGGCCCCAGCATTTT
TRBJ1-1	-	TRBD1	TRBV4-1	CASSRGQGAGEAFF	TGCGCCAGCAGCCGAGGACAGGGGGCTGGCGAAGCTTTCTTT
TRBJ1-6	-	TRBD1	TRBV2	CASRKQGAYNSPLHF	TGTGCCAGCAGGAAACAGGGGGCTTATAATTCACCCCTCCACTTT
TRBJ2-7	-	-	TRBV10-3	CAIREGSEQYF	TGTGCCATCAGGGAGGGCAGCGAGCAGTACTTC
TRBJ2-7	-	TRBD2	TRBV6-1	CASSRGVRYEQYF	TGTGCCAGCAGCCGGGGGGTCCGGTACGAGCAGTACTTC
TRBJ1-2	once	-	TRBV7-2	CASSLANRTPGYTF	TGTGCCAGCAGCTTAGCGAACAGGACCCCTGGCTACACCTTC
TRBJ2-7	once	-	TRBV15	CATSRAQGYEQYF	TGTGCCACCAGCAGAGCCCAGGGCTACGAGCAGTACTTC
TRBJ2-7	once	TRBD2	TRBV4-1	CASSQDVPPAGGHYEQYF	TGCGCCAGCAGCCAAGACGTCCCGCCGGCGGGGGGCCACTACGAGCAGTACTTC
TRBJ2-7	-	-	TRBV12-5	CASGLLGAQGEQYF	TGTGCTAGTGGTTTGCTGGGGGCGCAGGGCGAGCAGTACTTC
TRBJ1-1	-	-	TRBV4-2	CASSQGTTKNTEAFF	TGTGCCAGCAGCCAAGGGACAACTAAGAACACTGAAGCTTTCTTT
TRBJ2-7	once	-	TRBV5-4	CASSTKNEYEQYF	TGTGCCAGCAGCACGAAAAACGAGTACGAGCAGTACTTC